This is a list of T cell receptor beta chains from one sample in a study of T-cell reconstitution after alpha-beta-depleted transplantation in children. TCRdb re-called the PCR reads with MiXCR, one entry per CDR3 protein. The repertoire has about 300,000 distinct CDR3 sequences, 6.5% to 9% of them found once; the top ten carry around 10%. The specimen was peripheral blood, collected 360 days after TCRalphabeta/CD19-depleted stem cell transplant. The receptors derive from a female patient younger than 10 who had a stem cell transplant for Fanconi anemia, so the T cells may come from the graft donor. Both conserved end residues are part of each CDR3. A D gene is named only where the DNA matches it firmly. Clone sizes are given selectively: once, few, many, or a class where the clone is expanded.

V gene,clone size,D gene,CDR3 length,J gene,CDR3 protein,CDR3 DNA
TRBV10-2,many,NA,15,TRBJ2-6,CASRLELSGANVLTF,TGCGCCAGCAGACTCGAACTCTCTGGGGCCAACGTCCTGACTTTC
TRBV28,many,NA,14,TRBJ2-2,CASSLELVTGELFF,TGTGCCAGCAGTTTAGAACTGGTCACCGGGGAGCTGTTTTTT
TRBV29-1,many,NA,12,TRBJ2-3,CSVGLGTDTQYF,TGCAGCGTTGGACTAGGCACAGATACGCAGTATTTT
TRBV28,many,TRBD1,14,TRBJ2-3,CASSWDRGPDTQYF,TGTGCCAGCAGCTGGGACAGGGGGCCCGATACGCAGTATTTT
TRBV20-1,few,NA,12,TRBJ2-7,CSAYRSSYEQYF,TGCAGTGCTTACAGGTCGTCCTACGAGCAGTACTTC
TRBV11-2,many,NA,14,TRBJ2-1,CASSPHHRDNEQFF,TGTGCCAGCAGCCCCCATCACAGAGACAATGAGCAGTTCTTC
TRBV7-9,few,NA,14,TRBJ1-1,CASSLVNRDTEAFF,TGTGCCAGCAGCTTAGTAAACAGGGACACTGAAGCTTTCTTT
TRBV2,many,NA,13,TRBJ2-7,CASSPGVSYEQYF,TGTGCCAGCAGTCCAGGGGTTAGTTACGAGCAGTACTTC
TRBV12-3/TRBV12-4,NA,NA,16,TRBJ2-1,CTFSLKRQLGGNEQFF,TGTACCTTCAGTTTGAAAAGGCAGCTGGGGGGCAATGAGCAGTTCTTC
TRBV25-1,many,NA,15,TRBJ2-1,CASSELGGVDNEQFF,TGTGCCAGCAGTGAATTGGGTGGGGTAGACAATGAGCAGTTCTTC
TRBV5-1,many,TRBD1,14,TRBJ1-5,CASQTGIGDQPQHF,TGCGCCAGCCAGACAGGGATAGGGGATCAGCCCCAGCATTTT
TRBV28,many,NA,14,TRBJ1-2,CASSSFGGGYGYTF,TGTGCCAGCAGTTCTTTCGGGGGAGGCTATGGCTACACCTTC
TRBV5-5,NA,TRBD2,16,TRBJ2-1,CASSFLLAASYNEQFF,TGTGCCAGCAGCTTCCTACTAGCGGCCTCCTACAATGAGCAGTTCTTC
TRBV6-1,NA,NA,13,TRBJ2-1,CASSETSGHEQFF,TGTGCCAGCAGTGAGACTTCTGGGCATGAGCAGTTCTTC
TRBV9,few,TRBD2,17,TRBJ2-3,CASSVGGIAGSTDTQYF,TGTGCCAGCAGCGTGGGAGGGATAGCGGGGTCCACAGATACGCAGTATTTT
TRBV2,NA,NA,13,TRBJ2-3,CASSGTVTDTQYF,TGTGCCAGCAGTGGGACAGTCACAGATACGCAGTATTTT
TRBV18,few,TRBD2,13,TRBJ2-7,CASSLLAAYEQYF,TGTGCCAGCTCCCTTCTAGCGGCCTACGAGCAGTACTTC
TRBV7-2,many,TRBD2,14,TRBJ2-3,CASSLALAGDTQYF,TGTGCCAGCAGCTTAGCACTAGCGGGAGATACGCAGTATTTT
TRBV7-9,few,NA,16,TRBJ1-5,CASSLGGGLPNQPQHF,TGTGCCAGCAGCTTAGGGGGAGGACTACCTAATCAGCCCCAGCATTTT
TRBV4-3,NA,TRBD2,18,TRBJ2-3,CASSLGGAGGLSTDTQYF,TGCGCCAGCAGCCTCGGGGGAGCGGGGGGCCTAAGCACAGATACGCAGTATTTT
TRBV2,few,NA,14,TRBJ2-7,CASRPPRGRGEQYF,TGTGCCAGCAGACCCCCTCGGGGCAGGGGCGAGCAGTACTTC
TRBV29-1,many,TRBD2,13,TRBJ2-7,CSVTGTRGREQYF,TGCAGCGTTACCGGGACTAGAGGTCGCGAGCAGTACTTC
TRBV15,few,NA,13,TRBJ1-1,CATSREARTEAFF,TGTGCCACCAGCAGAGAGGCCCGCACTGAAGCTTTCTTT
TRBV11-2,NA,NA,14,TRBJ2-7,CASSLGGRGYEQYF,TGTGCCAGCAGCTTAGGAGGCAGGGGTTACGAGCAGTACTTC
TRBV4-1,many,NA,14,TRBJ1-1,CASSQVSPNTEAFF,TGCGCCAGCAGCCAAGTTTCCCCGAACACTGAAGCTTTCTTT
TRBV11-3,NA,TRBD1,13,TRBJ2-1,CASSFRTGDEQFF,TGTGCCAGCAGCTTTAGGACAGGGGATGAGCAGTTCTTC
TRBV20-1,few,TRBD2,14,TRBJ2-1,CSASASGIHNEQFF,TGCAGTGCTAGTGCTAGCGGGATCCACAATGAGCAGTTCTTC
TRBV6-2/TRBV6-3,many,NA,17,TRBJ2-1,CATMWGTLIDELNEQFF,TGTGCCACCATGTGGGGGACCCTCATCGACGAACTCAATGAGCAGTTCTTC
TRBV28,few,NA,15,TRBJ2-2,CASRTPSRVTGELFF,TGTGCCAGCAGAACTCCATCCCGGGTAACCGGGGAGCTGTTTTTT
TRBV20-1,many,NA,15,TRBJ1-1,CSARNGDRLGGEAFF,TGCAGTGCTAGAAATGGTGACCGGCTGGGAGGTGAAGCTTTCTTT
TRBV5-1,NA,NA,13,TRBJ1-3,CASSLGDVNTIYF,TGCGCCAGCAGCCTCGGGGATGTGAACACCATATATTTT
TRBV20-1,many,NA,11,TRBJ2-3,CSADQTDTQYF,TGCAGTGCCGACCAAACAGATACGCAGTATTTT
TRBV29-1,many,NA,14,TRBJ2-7,CSVEDPGSSYEQYF,TGCAGCGTTGAAGATCCAGGCAGCTCCTACGAGCAGTACTTC
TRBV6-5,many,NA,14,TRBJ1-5,CASSPRGGNQPQHF,TGTGCCAGCAGCCCTCGGGGGGGCAATCAGCCCCAGCATTTT
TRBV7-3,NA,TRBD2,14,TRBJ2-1,CASSFGGGASEQFF,TGTGCCAGCAGCTTTGGCGGGGGGGCCTCTGAGCAGTTCTTC
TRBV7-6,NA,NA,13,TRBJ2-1,CASTSGTAVEQFF,TGTGCCAGCACCTCAGGGACGGCGGTCGAGCAGTTCTTC
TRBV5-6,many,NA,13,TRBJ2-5,CASSPGPRETQYF,TGTGCCAGCAGCCCTGGCCCAAGAGAGACCCAGTACTTC
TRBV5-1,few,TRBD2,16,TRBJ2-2,CASSSRLAGGTGELFF,TGCGCCAGCAGCTCTCGACTAGCGGGAGGCACCGGGGAGCTGTTTTTT
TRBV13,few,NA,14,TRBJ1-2,CASSPWTANYGYTF,TGTGCCAGCAGCCCCTGGACAGCTAACTATGGCTACACCTTC
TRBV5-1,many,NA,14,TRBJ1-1,CASSLRITNTEAFF,TGCGCCAGCAGCTTGAGGATAACGAACACTGAAGCTTTCTTT
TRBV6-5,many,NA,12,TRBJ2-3,CASSYRAGTQYF,TGTGCCAGCAGTTACAGGGCAGGCACGCAGTATTTT
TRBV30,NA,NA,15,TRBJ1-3,CAWSYRASSGNTIYF,TGTGCCTGGAGTTACAGGGCTAGCTCTGGAAACACCATATATTTT
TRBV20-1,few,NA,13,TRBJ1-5,CSARRAGDQPQHF,TGCAGTGCTCGCCGAGCAGGGGATCAGCCCCAGCATTTT